This T cell receptor (beta chain) was profiled in a study of blood T cell repertoires in COVID-19. Study-wide background: Samples of COVID-19 (acute and convalescent) were obtained from the United States, Italy and Spain. Sample material is recorded as cDNA or gDNA derived from T cells, B-cell-depleted T cells, or PBMCs.

This CDR3 is 16 amino acids long. V was trimmed by 3 bases and J by 2 bases, leaving 14 bases between them. Germline CDR1 SEHNR, CDR2 FQNEAQ (reference sequence). In the original processing: Estimates of nucleated cell counts were drawn from the amplification of reference gene primers. The assay was immunoSEQ multiplex PCR, and TCRdb's table has in-frame clones only and misses some. V and J calls and clone size are as listed in that table; D and trimming were resolved from the DNA. The sample contains fewer than 35,000 clones, roughly 87% of which appear only once. The sample consisted of peripheral blood. This TCR was sampled from a human donor in a cohort sampled during active COVID-19. The donor label of this sample is uncertain. This rearrangement joins TRBV7-9 to TRBJ1-3; D possibly corresponds to TRBD1 (6 bases). CDR3 residues: CASSFVQGQPGNTIYF. DNA of the CDR3: TGTGCCAGCAGCTTCGTCCAGGGACAACCTGGAAACACCATATATTTT.